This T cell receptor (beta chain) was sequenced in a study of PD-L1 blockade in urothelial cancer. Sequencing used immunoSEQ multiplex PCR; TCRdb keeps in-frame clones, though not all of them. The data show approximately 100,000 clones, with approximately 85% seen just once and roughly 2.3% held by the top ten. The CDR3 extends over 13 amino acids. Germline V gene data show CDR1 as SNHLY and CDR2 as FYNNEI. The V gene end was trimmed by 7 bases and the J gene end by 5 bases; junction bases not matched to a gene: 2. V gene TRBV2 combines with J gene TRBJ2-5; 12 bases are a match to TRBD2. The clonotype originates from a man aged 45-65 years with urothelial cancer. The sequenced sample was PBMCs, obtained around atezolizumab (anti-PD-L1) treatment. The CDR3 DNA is TGTGCCAGCACCCTAGCGGGAGGGGAGACCCAGTACTTC. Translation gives CASTLAGGETQYF. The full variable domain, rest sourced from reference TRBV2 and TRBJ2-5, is EPEVTQTPSHQVTQMGQEVILRCVPISNHLYFYWYRQILGQKVEFLVSFYNNEISEKSEIFDDQFSVERPDGSNFTLKIRSTKLEDSAMYFCASTLAGGETQYFGPGTRLLVL.